This TCR beta chain comes out of a study of shared clonotypes between healthy human individuals. Study in general: A couple of women and a few men aged 18 to 49 made up the donors.

Findings and caveats of the study: Generally, naive subsets (rather than memory subsets) showed larger estimated richness. Sampling covered blood only; tissue repertoires likely differ.

It was at deep level that the assay was run. Assay: immunoSEQ multiplex PCR; the TCRdb copy retains only in-frame clones and omits some. This repertoire shows hundreds of thousands of clones, around 97% found once; its top ten account for 0.045% to 0.06%. Comment on this clone: Its target is not known.

The receptor was derived from a woman aged 30 to 39 in good health. Sequences were obtained from naive CD4+ T cells sorted from blood. Indicated subset: CD45RA+ positively selected.

CDR3 sequence reads: CASSQGNAGEQYF. CDR3 DNA sequence: TGTGCCAGCAGTCAGGGGAACGCGGGCGAGCAGTACTTC. The J gene is TRBJ2-7, the V gene TRBV6-6, with a possible D match to TRBD1 (6 bases). Germline V gene lookup returns CDR1 MNHNY and CDR2 SVGAGI (reference sequence). The CDR3 contains 13 residues. The V end was cut by 5 bases, the J end by 6 bases, with 14 bases between.